A few counts support the clone carrying this T cell receptor beta chain. The antigen remains undetermined. Every subset had its genomic DNA shared out evenly among several immunoSEQ plates. Some clones are missing from TCRdb's copy, which holds only in-frame ones; the method was immunoSEQ multiplex PCR. The table includes 1,100,000 or so clones, 75% to 85% detected once. All donors qualified as healthy HIV-negative adults and had experienced no recent acute infections or vaccinations. The donors were all Caucasian adults (living in Nashville, Tennessee). This record comes from a study of shared clonotypes between healthy human individuals. Findings and caveats of the study: In several donors, around 5% of naive CD4 clonotypes appeared in common.

There are 14 residues in the CDR3. The V gene's germline CDR1 is LNHDA and CDR2 SQIVND (reference sequence). V shed 6 bases, J shed 2 bases, and the junction held 3 bases outside the gene matches. The V call is TRBV19, the J call TRBJ2-7, with TRBD2 matching over 11 bases. The clonotype was recovered from a man younger than 35 in good health. Some clones in this sample may be carry-over from other donors' samples. Sequenced sample: memory CD4+ T cells from PBMCs. The subset: CD45RA-negative fraction. The CDR3 here is CASRGTSGAYEQYF. CDR3 coding DNA: TGTGCCAGTAGGGGGACTAGCGGTGCCTACGAGCAGTACTTC.